This is a list of T cell receptor beta chains from one sample in a study of T-cell memory formation after mild COVID-19. Using its own MiXCR run on the 5' RACE reads, TCRdb lists one record per CDR3 protein. The sample has around 320,000 distinct CDR3 sequences, approximately 20% seen once. The sequenced material came from PBMCs or a T cell subset sorted from them (not recorded which). These receptors were taken from a man aged 18-30 years who had mild COVID-19 (a few samples of this study predate the infection). Cell type and time point are not known. CDR3s include the opening cysteine and the closing phenylalanine or tryptophan. A D gene is named only where the DNA matches it firmly. Rows may omit the clone size; those that give it use once, few, many or a size class.

clone_size j_call v_call d_call cdr3_aa cdr3_nt
few TRBJ2-1 TRBV5-5 TRBD1 CASSPDRDSYNEQFF TGTGCCAGCAGCCCCGACAGGGACTCCTACAATGAGCAGTTCTTC
NA TRBJ2-3 TRBV7-7 TRBD2 CASSPSGGPQGTQYF TGTGCTAGCAGCCCTAGCGGGGGACCCCAGGGAACGCAGTATTTT
NA TRBJ2-3 TRBV12-3/TRBV12-4 NA CASSPRGQMSTDTQYF TGTGCCAGCAGTCCCAGAGGGCAGATGAGCACAGATACGCAGTATTTT
NA TRBJ2-1 TRBV6-6 TRBD1 CASSPGTGRNEQFF TGTGCCAGCAGTCCGGGGACAGGGCGCAATGAGCAGTTCTTC
NA TRBJ2-3 TRBV7-8 NA CASSLDLAFDTQYF TGTGCCAGCAGCTTAGACCTAGCCTTCGATACGCAGTATTTT
few TRBJ2-4 TRBV29-1 TRBD2 CSVASTSGGPENIQYF TGCAGCGTTGCGTCGACTAGCGGGGGGCCGGAAAACATTCAGTACTTC
NA TRBJ1-6 TRBV6-2/TRBV6-3 TRBD1 CASSRNPGQGAPLHF TGTGCCAGCAGTCGCAATCCGGGACAGGGTGCTCCCCTCCACTTT
few TRBJ2-6 TRBV7-2 NA CASSRHEPGANVLTF TGTGCCAGCAGCAGACACGAGCCTGGGGCCAACGTCCTGACTTTC
NA TRBJ2-1 TRBV25-1 TRBD2 CASRGGIEQFF TGTGCCAGCAGGGGAGGGATTGAGCAGTTCTTC
NA TRBJ2-3 TRBV12-3/TRBV12-4 NA CASSFLATTDTQYF TGTGCCAGCAGTTTCCTTGCGACGACAGATACGCAGTATTTT
few TRBJ1-5 TRBV5-1 NA CASSLQGDQHQHF TGCGCCAGCAGCTTACAGGGCGATCAGCACCAGCATTTT
few TRBJ2-3 TRBV20-1 TRBD2 CSANLAGGQTDTQYF TGCAGTGCGAACCTGGCGGGGGGGCAAACAGATACGCAGTATTTT
NA TRBJ1-4 TRBV18 TRBD1 CASSPRTGRTVMELFF TGTGCCAGCTCACCACGGACAGGGAGGACCGTAATGGAACTGTTTTTT
few TRBJ1-2 TRBV7-2 TRBD1 CASSLARGTGDGYTF TGTGCCAGCAGCTTAGCGCGGGGGACAGGAGATGGCTACACCTTC